These 17 T cell receptor beta chains were all obtained from the same sample, sequenced in a study of cytomegalovirus exposure and HLA in healthy donors. Here immunoSEQ multiplex PCR was the method, and the copy in TCRdb shows in-frame clones only, minus some. The table includes 130,000 to 150,000 clones, about 86% detected once. The sequenced material came from PBMCs. All receptors derive from a woman younger than 30 in good health and CMV-seropositive.

The CDR3 loop is CASSFSGGETQYF. The CDR3 DNA is TGTGCCAGCAGTTTCTCGGGGGGCGAGACCCAGTACTTC. The chain is built from TRBV28 and TRBJ2-5; the D gene is possibly TRBD2 (7 bases). The CDR3 runs 13 residues. CDR1 MDHEN and CDR2 SYDVKM come from the germline V gene. The ends were cut back, 3 bases at V and 5 bases at J, with 10 bases in the middle. The variable domain in full, with the rest retrieved from reference TRBV28 and TRBJ2-5, is DVKVTQSSRYLVKRTGEKVFLECVQDMDHENMFWYRQDPGLGLRLIYFSYDVKMKEKGDIPEGYSVSREKKERFSLILESASTNQTSMYLCASSFSGGETQYFGPGTRLLVL.

This chain links TRBV29-1 with TRBJ2-3; D gene ambiguous. The CDR3 runs 13 residues. V was trimmed by 2 bases and J by 0 bases, leaving 6 bases between them. CDR1 and CDR2 from the germline V gene are SQVTM and ANQGSEA. As DNA, the CDR3 is TGCAGCGTTGAAATGGCTAGCACAGATACGCAGTATTTT. It translates to CSVEMASTDTQYF.

V usage is TRBV7-3 and J usage is TRBJ1-1, with D perhaps TRBD1 (6 bases). CDR1 is SGHTA, CDR2 FQGTGA, per germline. The germline V and J ends were trimmed by 4 bases and 2 bases, with 11 bases remaining between them. This CDR3 is 14 amino acids long. This chain's CDR3 is CASSSQGSNTEAFF. The CDR3 bases are TGTGCCAGCAGCTCACAGGGTAGTAACACTGAAGCTTTCTTT. Drawing the rest from reference TRBV7-3 and TRBJ1-1, the complete variable domain is GAGVSQTPSNKVTEKGKYVELRCDPISGHTALYWYRQSLGQGPEFLIYFQGTGAADDSGLPNDRFFAVRPEGSVSTLKIQRTERGDSAVYLCASSSQGSNTEAFFGQGTRLTVV.

The J gene is TRBJ2-3, the V gene TRBV30, with D maybe TRBD2 (6 bases). This CDR3 has 18 amino acids. Trimming pared 0 bases from V and 2 bases from J, leaving 21 bases between. CDR1 and CDR2 from the germline V gene are GTSNPN and SVGIG (reference sequence). The CDR3 DNA reads as TGTGCCTGGAGTGTACGGGTGCGGGGCCTTCCCTACACAGATACGCAGTATTTT. This codes for CAWSVRVRGLPYTDTQYF.

This rearrangement joins TRBV28 to TRBJ1-2; 7 positions match TRBD1. Germline V lookup: CDR1 MDHEN, CDR2 SYDVKM. The CDR3 covers 15 residues. V was clipped by 2 bases and J by 1 base; unmatched bases: 4. For the CDR3, the DNA is TGTGCCAGCAGTTTAGGGACAGAAATTAACTATGGCTACACCTTC. Amino acids: CASSLGTEINYGYTF.

The chain combines TRBV18 with TRBJ2-7; the match to TRBD1 covers 10 bases. The CDR3 extends over 15 amino acids. With 6 bases clipped from V and 4 bases from J, the junction kept 9 bases outside the gene matches. Germline values: CDR1 KGHSH, CDR2 LQKENI. CDR3 protein: CASSESGTGEYEQYF. DNA for the CDR3: TGTGCCAGCTCTGAATCCGGGACAGGGGAATACGAGCAGTACTTC. Based on the CDR3 plus reference TRBV18 and TRBJ2-7, the full variable domain is NAGVMQNPRHLVRRRGQEARLRCSPMKGHSHVYWYRQLPEEGLKFMVYLQKENIIDESGMPKERFSAEFPKEGPSILRIQQVVRGDSAAYFCASSESGTGEYEQYFGPGTRLTVT.

V gene TRBV30 combines with J gene TRBJ1-5, with TRBD1 identical over 7 bases. The V gene's germline CDR1 is GTSNPN and CDR2 SVGIG (reference sequence). J was trimmed by 3 bases and V by 0 bases; bases with no gene match: 5. The CDR3 sequence is 15 residues long. The CDR3 region is CAWSVNRGHNQPQHF. The CDR3, as DNA: TGTGCCTGGAGTGTGAATAGGGGGCACAATCAGCCCCAGCATTTT. Complete variable domain (other parts from reference TRBV30 and TRBJ1-5): SQTIHQWPATLVQPVGSPLSLECTVEGTSNPNLYWYRQAAGRGLQLLFYSVGIGQISSEVPQNLSASRPQDRQFILSSKKLLLSDSGFYLCAWSVNRGHNQPQHFGDGTRLSIL.

The V and J genes are TRBV7-9 and TRBJ2-7; the match to TRBD2 covers 10 bases. V gave up 0 bases and J gave up 5 bases; unmatched junction bases: 4. The CDR3 is made up of 15 amino acids. Germline CDR1 and CDR2: SEHNR and FQNEAQ (reference sequence). DNA of the CDR3: TGTGCCAGCAGCTTAGCGGCCGGGACTAGCGACGAGCAGTACTTC. Protein sequence: CASSLAAGTSDEQYF.

This chain connects TRBV11-1 to TRBJ2-7; the match to TRBD2 covers 11 bases. CDR3 size: 14 residues. Germline assignment: CDR1 SGHAT and CDR2 FQDESV (reference sequence). V trimming: 5 bases; J trimming: 2 bases; junction bases outside the gene matches: 2. This CDR3 is CASSQLAGAYEQYF. DNA for the CDR3: TGTGCCAGCAGCCAACTAGCGGGGGCCTACGAGCAGTACTTC.

The chain carries TRBV7-8 and TRBJ1-1; D might be TRBD1 (6 bases). CDR3 length equals 13 residues. V shed 3 bases and J shed 5 bases, with 10 bases lying between them. CDR1 SGHVS and CDR2 FQNEAQ come from the germline V gene. DNA for the CDR3: TGTGCCAGCAGCTTGACAGGAAGGACTGAAGCTTTCTTT. Amino acids: CASSLTGRTEAFF.

J is TRBJ2-5 and V is TRBV7-8; no clear D. V shed 5 bases and J shed 2 bases, with 12 bases lying between them. The germline V gene has CDR1 SGHVS and CDR2 FQNEAQ. The CDR3 covers 14 residues. CDR3 nucleotide sequence: TGTGCCAGCAGCCGGCGAGGCTTACAAGAGACCCAGTACTTC. The encoded protein is CASSRRGLQETQYF. Based on the CDR3 plus reference TRBV7-8 and TRBJ2-5, the full variable domain is GAGVSQSPRYKVAKRGQDVALRCDPISGHVSLFWYQQALGQGPEFLTYFQNEAQLDKSGLPSDRFFAERPEGSVSTLKIQRTQQEDSAVYLCASSRRGLQETQYFGPGTRLLVL.

The genes are TRBV18 and TRBJ1-6; maybe TRBD1 (5 bases). The CDR3 is made up of 17 amino acids. V lost 3 bases, J lost 0 bases, and 12 bases lay in between. Germline-derived CDR1 and CDR2 are KGHSH and LQKENI. CDR3 bases: TGTGCCAGCTCACCGTTGACAGTGAACTCCTATAATTCACCCCTCCACTTT. It is translated as CASSPLTVNSYNSPLHF.

The chain couples TRBV10-2 to TRBJ1-1; D unclear. V was trimmed by 8 bases and J by 1 base, leaving 5 bases between them. This CDR3 is built from 11 residues. CDR1 and CDR2 from the germline V gene are WSHSY and SAAADI. The CDR3 reads CASYGNTEAFF. CDR3 coding DNA: TGCGCCAGCTACGGGAACACTGAAGCTTTCTTT.

The rearrangement joins TRBV5-1 to TRBJ2-5; 7 bases map to TRBD1. The CDR3 spans 13 residues. Germline assignment: CDR1 SGHRS and CDR2 YFSETQ. The ends lost 4 bases at V and 5 bases at J; junction bases unmatched: 5. The CDR3 nucleotides are TGCGCCAGCAGCACAGGGGCAGGCGAGACCCAGTACTTC. This codes for CASSTGAGETQYF.

This rearrangement joins TRBV5-6 to TRBJ2-1; the match to TRBD1 covers 9 bases. Looked up from germline, CDR1 is SGHDT and CDR2 is YYEEEE. CDR3 length: 15 amino acids. V trimming: 2 bases; J trimming: 4 bases; junction bases outside the gene matches: 4. Here the CDR3 DNA reads TGTGCCAGCAGCTTAGTAGGACAGGGGTACAATGAGCAGTTCTTC. It is translated as CASSLVGQGYNEQFF.

The chain is built from TRBV15 and TRBJ1-5, with 7 bases aligning to TRBD1. CDR3 length: 13 amino acids. Germline V gives CDR1 LNHNV, CDR2 YYDKDF (reference sequence). V dropped 2 bases and J dropped 10; count of bases not matched to a gene: 5. CDR3 sequence: CATSRSTGLPQHF. The CDR3 DNA reads TGTGCCACCAGCAGATCGACAGGGCTACCCCAGCATTTT.

The V gene is TRBV9, the J gene TRBJ1-2; maybe TRBD1 (6 bases). Trimming left V 4 bases short and J 4 bases short, with 17 bases between. Germline V CDR1 and CDR2: SGDLS, YYNGEE. This CDR3 is 15 amino acids long. CDR3 sequence: CASSPRLGASYGYTF. Written as DNA, the CDR3 is TGTGCCAGCAGCCCCAGGCTGGGGGCTAGCTATGGCTACACCTTC.